These 7 T cell receptor beta chains share one sample of origin, sequenced in a study of blood T cell repertoires in COVID-19. Profiled with immunoSEQ multiplex PCR; TCRdb holds only in-frame clones, not every one. The profile shows 130,000 to 150,000 clones, about 90% of them singletons. Source material: PBMCs or T cells enriched from blood (not recorded which). The receptors come from a man in his fifties or sixties who had recovered from COVID-19.

This chain joins TRBV6-5 and TRBJ2-2; possibly TRBD2 for D (5 bases). V shed 6 bases and J shed 5 bases, with 10 bases lying between them. The CDR3 is made up of 13 amino acids. Looked up from germline, CDR1 is MNHEY and CDR2 is SVGAGI. In DNA, the CDR3 is TGTGCCAGCAGCCGCCGGGGAACCGGGGAGCTGTTTTTT. Its protein product is CASSRRGTGELFF.

With respect to this clone: Different DNA sequences within this sample yield the same CDR3. The rearrangement links TRBV27 to TRBJ1-2; 7 bases are a match to TRBD1. V lost 3 bases and J lost 8; bases outside the gene matches: 3. Germline CDR1 and CDR2: MNHEY and SMNVEV (reference sequence). The CDR3 has 12 residues. The CDR3 loop is CASSLTGFGYTF. The CDR3 DNA reads TGTGCCAGCAGTTTGACAGGGTTCGGCTACACCTTC.

CDR3 DNA: TGTGCCAGCAGTTTATACCAGGGGAACTATGGCTACACCTTC. Translating it yields CASSLYQGNYGYTF. This rearrangement joins TRBV27 to TRBJ1-2, with D possibly matching TRBD1 (6 bases). This CDR3 spans 14 amino acids. The germline V and J ends were trimmed by 1 base and 2 bases, with 8 bases remaining between them. CDR1 and CDR2 (germline): MNHEY, SMNVEV (reference sequence).

This chain uses TRBV7-9 with TRBJ1-4, with 11 bases matching TRBD1. The CDR3 is 14 residues long. Germline V lookup: CDR1 SEHNR, CDR2 FQNEAQ (reference sequence). The junction had 4 bases not matched to a gene; V was cut back by 6 bases and J by 7 bases. The CDR3 bases are TGTGCCAGCAGATCCGGGACAGGGGGTGAAAAACTGTTTTTT. Its translation is CASRSGTGGEKLFF.

The chain carries TRBV6-5 and TRBJ2-3; D is perhaps TRBD1 (5 bases). V was cut by 6 bases and J by 4 bases, with 14 bases left in between. The CDR3 is 14 amino acids. Germline assignment: CDR1 MNHEY and CDR2 SVGAGI. The CDR3 DNA follows: TGTGCCAGCAGACTCCAGGGTTTCGCAGATACGCAGTATTTT. Protein: CASRLQGFADTQYF.

Only one count was recorded for this clone. V and J are TRBV2 and TRBJ2-2; no definite D call. Germline CDR1 SNHLY, CDR2 FYNNEI. The V gene lost 3 bases and the J gene lost 6 bases, with 8 bases spanning the gap. This CDR3 has 13 residues. CDR3 residues: CASSEVVAGELFF. CDR3 in DNA: TGTGCCAGCAGTGAGGTAGTAGCCGGGGAGCTGTTTTTT.

This rearrangement joins TRBV5-6 to TRBJ2-7; 7 nucleotides line up with TRBD1. Germline CDR1 and CDR2: SGHDT and YYEEEE. CDR3 length: 15 residues. V lost 4 bases to trimming and J lost 2 bases; unmatched junction nucleotides: 9. CDR3 protein: CASSPQGIPTYEQYF. CDR3 bases: TGTGCCAGCAGCCCACAGGGGATCCCGACCTACGAGCAGTACTTC.